This T cell receptor beta chain was retrieved from a study of T cell changes during pregnancy in multiple sclerosis. The assay was immunoSEQ multiplex PCR, and TCRdb's table has in-frame clones only and misses some. The sample shows 65,000 to 90,000 clones, approximately 92% of them seen only once. CDR3 length: 14 residues. The V gene's germline CDR1 is LGHNA and CDR2 YNFKEQ. Trimming shortened V by 5 bases and J by 9 bases, and 16 bases separated the two germline ends. This receptor was obtained from a female donor in good health, enrolled as a control in a pregnancy study. This rearrangement joins TRBV4-2 to TRBJ2-2, with a tentative D call TRBD1 (6 bases). Sequenced here: peripheral blood, sampled in the third trimester of pregnancy. CDR3 DNA: TGTGCCAGCAGCGGGACAAATGAAGTGCGGGAGCTGTTTTTT. Its translation: CASSGTNEVRELFF.